The next 4 T cell receptor beta chains were all read from a single sample in a study of CD8 T cells in ankylosing spondylitis. MiXCR, applied by TCRdb to the 5' RACE reads, yields one record per CDR3 protein. This sample has 250,000 to 400,000 distinct CDR3 sequences, with 11% found just once. The sequenced sample consisted of blood, either unsorted or a sorted T cell fraction (not recorded which). Receptor source: a female donor with ankylosing spondylitis or in good health (not recorded which).

The rearrangement joins TRBV30 to TRBJ2-7, with D perhaps matching TRBD2 (6 bases). Germline V lookup: CDR1 GTSNPN, CDR2 SVGIG (reference sequence). Trimming pared 0 bases from V and 3 bases from J, leaving 12 bases between. The CDR3 loop spans 14 amino acids. CDR3: CAWSVLGGIYEQYF. The CDR3 region has the DNA TGTGCCTGGAGTGTGCTTGGGGGGATCTACGAGCAGTACTTC.

As to this clonotype: One base away lies a much larger clone, so this may be a sequencing read error. CDR3 coding DNA: TGTGCCATCAGTGAGGGTTACCATGAGCAGTTCTTC. This sequence encodes CAISEGYHEQFF. The chain has TRBV10-3 and TRBJ2-1; D unclear. This CDR3 contains 12 residues. Germline CDR1 reads ENHRY; CDR2 reads SYGVKD. Trimming took off 2 bases at V and 8 bases at J, with 7 bases between the two ends.

This clonotype was seen at least ten times. The rearrangement uses TRBV10-3 and TRBJ1-4, with D unresolved. This CDR3 has 15 amino acids. V was shortened by 0 bases and J by 5 bases, with 10 bases between the two germline ends. Looked up from germline, CDR1 is ENHRY and CDR2 is SYGVKD. The CDR3 spells CAISESTNTNEKLFF. CDR3 nucleotides: TGTGCCATCAGTGAGTCCACAAACACCAATGAAAAACTGTTTTTT.

This clonotype was observed at least ten times. CDR3 bases: TGCGCCAGCAGCTCGGGAGACAGGGTAGGCACAGATACGCAGTATTTT. Amino acid sequence: CASSSGDRVGTDTQYF. This chain joins TRBV5-1 and TRBJ2-3, with a weak D call TRBD1 (7 bases). The V gene lost 3 bases and the J gene lost 1 base, with 15 bases spanning the gap. CDR3 length: 16 residues. CDR1 and CDR2 from the germline V gene are SGHRS and YFSETQ. The full variable domain, its missing parts supplied by reference TRBV5-1 and TRBJ2-3, is KAGVTQTPRYLIKTRGQQVTLSCSPISGHRSVSWYQQTPGQGLQFLFEYFSETQRNKGNFPGRFSGRQFSNSRSEMNVSTLELGDSALYLCASSSGDRVGTDTQYFGPGTRLTVL.